A selection of T cell receptor beta chains follows, all from one sample in a study of neoadjuvant nivolumab and ipilimumab in lung cancer. Produced via immunoSEQ multiplex PCR; TCRdb's table is partial and in-frame only. The table has 10,000 to 15,000 clones, 90% to 96% seen once. The source was peripheral blood, collected after neoadjuvant nivolumab, alone or with ipilimumab, at or shortly before surgery. These receptors originate from an adult with non-small cell lung cancer. Each CDR3 is given with its conserved first and last residue. D genes are given only for firm matches. Clone size is given for some rows only: seen once, a few or many times, or a class if the clone is expanded.

clone size	V gene	D gene	J gene	CDR3 DNA	CDR3 protein
.	TRBV30	.	TRBJ1-3	TGTGCCTGGGGCCGGGACCGGAGCTCTGGAAACACCATATATTTT	CAWGRDRSSGNTIYF
.	TRBV18	TRBD2	TRBJ2-1	TGTGCCAGCTCCCCCGGGGTAGCGGGCTTCAATGAGCAGTTCTTC	CASSPGVAGFNEQFF
.	TRBV5-4	TRBD2	TRBJ2-1	TGTGCCAGCAGCTTGGGGACTAGCGGAAACAATGAGCAGTTCTTC	CASSLGTSGNNEQFF
.	TRBV14	.	TRBJ2-5	TGTGCCAGCAGCCAGCAACTTGGACCCCAAGAGACCCAGTACTTC	CASSQQLGPQETQYF
.	TRBV5-4	TRBD2	TRBJ2-3	TGTGCCAGCAGCTCTCCGGGACTAGCGGGCACAGATACGCAGTATTTT	CASSSPGLAGTDTQYF
.	TRBV6-5	TRBD2	TRBJ2-1	TGTGCCAGCAGTTTCCGACGGACTAGGCCAGCCGATGAGCAGTTCTTC	CASSFRRTRPADEQFF
.	TRBV5-4	.	TRBJ2-7	TGTGCCAGCAGCTTGGTGGGGGCGAAACACTACGAGCAGTACTTC	CASSLVGAKHYEQYF
.	TRBV29-1	.	TRBJ2-7	TGCAGCGTACGGTGGGCAGGGATGGGCGAGCAGTACTTC	CSVRWAGMGEQYF
.	TRBV7-3	TRBD2	TRBJ2-5	TGTGCCAGCAGCCCCAGGGAGGGGACCCAGTACTTC	CASSPREGTQYF
.	TRBV5-1	.	TRBJ2-3	TGCGCCAGTCAGACTAGGGATACGCAGTATTTT	CASQTRDTQYF
.	TRBV4-2	.	TRBJ1-3	TGTGCCAGCAGCCAAGTGTACTCTGGAAACACCATATATTTT	CASSQVYSGNTIYF
.	TRBV29-1	.	TRBJ1-2	TGCAGCGTTGAAGGTCCAAACCCCTATGGCTACACCTTC	CSVEGPNPYGYTF
.	TRBV12-5	TRBD1	TRBJ1-1	TGTGCTAGTGGTCGGGGACAGGGGAAGGCTGAAGCTTTCTTT	CASGRGQGKAEAFF
.	TRBV4-2	.	TRBJ2-1	TGTGCCAGCAGCCAGGCTAGACTCGTTACCAACAATGAGCAGTTCTTC	CASSQARLVTNNEQFF
.	TRBV11-1	.	TRBJ2-5	TGTGCCACGGGACGGTCGTCCGAGGAGACCCAGTACTTC	CATGRSSEETQYF
once	TRBV7-2	.	TRBJ2-7	TGTGCCAGCAGCTTACCAGCCCCGGGCTACGAGCAGTACTTC	CASSLPAPGYEQYF
.	TRBV6-6	.	TRBJ2-7	TGTGCCAGCAGTTACTCTGGGGAAAACTACGAGCAGTACTTC	CASSYSGENYEQYF
.	TRBV7-2	.	TRBJ2-3	TGTGCCAGCAGCTTAAGGGTGGCCCCCGATACGCAGTATTTT	CASSLRVAPDTQYF
.	TRBV7-2	TRBD2	TRBJ2-7	TGTGCCAGCAGCTCGACTAGCGGGCTTACCTACGAGCAGTACTTC	CASSSTSGLTYEQYF
once	TRBV20-1	.	TRBJ2-7	TGCAGTGCGAACGGACTCCCGCGGTACTTC	CSANGLPRYF
once	TRBV10-2	.	TRBJ2-7	TGCGCCAGCAGTGAGTCAGATGCCACCTACGAGCAGTACTTC	CASSESDATYEQYF
.	TRBV5-1	.	TRBJ2-1	TGCGCCAGCAGCTTGGGGAGATTAGGTGAGCAGTTCTTC	CASSLGRLGEQFF
.	TRBV5-1	.	TRBJ1-5	TGCGCCAGCAGCTTGGGGGGGGAACGCCAGCCCCAGCATTTT	CASSLGGERQPQHF
.	TRBV5-1	TRBD1	TRBJ1-4	TGCGCCAGCAGCTTGGACAGGGGGAGAGGAAATGAAAAACTGTTTTTT	CASSLDRGRGNEKLFF
.	TRBV6-1	.	TRBJ1-1	TGTGCCAGCAGTGAAGGGACGGGGAACACTGAAGCTTTCTTT	CASSEGTGNTEAFF
.	TRBV11-1	.	TRBJ2-5	TGTGCCAGCAGCTTTGGGCAAATACAAGAGACCCAGTACTTC	CASSFGQIQETQYF
.	TRBV18	.	TRBJ1-1	TGTGCCAGCTCACCACCGGGCTCGAACACTGAAGCTTTCTTT	CASSPPGSNTEAFF
.	TRBV10-2	.	TRBJ2-7	TGCGCCAGCAGTGAGATGACCACGGGGGAGCAGTACTTC	CASSEMTTGEQYF
once	TRBV5-5	.	TRBJ1-5	TGTGCCAGCAGCCCGATCGGGGGGGATCAGCCCCAGCATTTT	CASSPIGGDQPQHF
.	TRBV7-3	TRBD2	TRBJ2-1	TGTGCCAGCAGCACCGGGACTAGCGACTACAATGAGCAGTTCTTC	CASSTGTSDYNEQFF
.	TRBV10-3	TRBD1	TRBJ2-7	TGTGCCATCAGCAAGGGACAGGGGGCGTGGTACGAGCAGTACTTC	CAISKGQGAWYEQYF
.	TRBV6-5	.	TRBJ1-2	TGTGCCAGCAGTTACTCTGGGTTGGGCTACACCTTC	CASSYSGLGYTF
.	TRBV6-5	.	TRBJ1-3	TGTGCCAGCCACAGGGCACCTGGAAACACCATATATTTT	CASHRAPGNTIYF
.	TRBV19	.	TRBJ1-4	TGTGCCAGTAGTACCCCCGGGACCGCGTGGGAAAAACTGTTTTTT	CASSTPGTAWEKLFF
.	TRBV2	TRBD2	TRBJ2-3	TGTGCCAGCAAGGGCGGGAGTTCAGCAGATACGCAGTATTTT	CASKGGSSADTQYF
.	TRBV7-2	.	TRBJ2-5	TGTGCCAGCAGCTTAGGCCCGAAAGAGACCCAGTACTTC	CASSLGPKETQYF
.	TRBV10-3	.	TRBJ1-1	TGTGCCATCAGTGAGCTACGAAGCGCTGAAGCTTTCTTT	CAISELRSAEAFF
.	TRBV7-9	.	TRBJ2-7	TGTGCCAGCAGCTCGCAATCGACAGGCTCCTACGAGCAGTACTTC	CASSSQSTGSYEQYF
.	TRBV29-1	TRBD1	TRBJ1-4	TGCAGCGTACTCGACAGGGGTAATGAAAAACTGTTTTTT	CSVLDRGNEKLFF
.	TRBV7-2	.	TRBJ1-1	TGTGCCAGCAGCTTAGCGTTCTCGGCAGCAGAAGCTTTCTTT	CASSLAFSAAEAFF
.	TRBV5-1	TRBD1	TRBJ2-7	TGCGCCAGCAGCCAGGGACAGGGGGCGCAGGAGCAGTACTTC	CASSQGQGAQEQYF
.	TRBV2	TRBD2	TRBJ2-3	TGTGCCAGCAGGACCGGGACTAGCGTTACAGATACGCAGTATTTT	CASRTGTSVTDTQYF
.	TRBV2	.	TRBJ2-5	TGTGCCAGCAGTCGGACCGTGGAGGAGACCCAGTACTTC	CASSRTVEETQYF
.	TRBV2	.	TRBJ2-7	TGTGCCAGCAGTGGGTCGGACGGGACCGAGCAGTACTTC	CASSGSDGTEQYF
.	TRBV6-6	.	TRBJ2-7	TGTGCCAGCAGCGTACGCGGTGGGGGGCTGGACGAGCAGTACTTC	CASSVRGGGLDEQYF
few	TRBV29-1	TRBD2	TRBJ2-3	TGCAGCGTCCAAAGGGGACTAGCAGGAACAGATACGCAGTATTTT	CSVQRGLAGTDTQYF
once	TRBV13	TRBD2	TRBJ2-3	TGTGCCAGCAGCTTAGGACTAGCGGGATACCTTAGAAGCACAGATACGCAGTATTTT	CASSLGLAGYLRSTDTQYF
.	TRBV10-3	.	TRBJ1-3	TGTGCCATCACCCAGGATCGAGGAAACACCATATATTTT	CAITQDRGNTIYF
.	TRBV5-1	TRBD2	TRBJ2-1	TGCGCCAGCAGCTGGACTAGCGGGAGCGGGCTTGAGCAGTTCTTC	CASSWTSGSGLEQFF
.	TRBV30	TRBD1	TRBJ1-4	TGTGCCTGGAGTGTACAGGGGGCGGTAGAAAAACTGTTTTTT	CAWSVQGAVEKLFF
.	TRBV5-5	.	TRBJ2-3	TGTGCCAGCAGCTTGGCTGAACCGGGTGCCACAGATACGCAGTATTTT	CASSLAEPGATDTQYF
.	TRBV19	.	TRBJ2-1	TGTGCCAGTAGTACCGGACTGTACAATGAGCAGTTCTTC	CASSTGLYNEQFF